This T cell receptor beta chain comes out of a study of T-cell reconstitution after alpha-beta-depleted transplantation in children (dated by TCRdb to the mid-2010s). In the study overall: The study quantitatively tracked T-cell immune reconstitution after TCRalphabeta/CD19-depleted allogeneic hematopoietic cell transplantation in children using TCR repertoire profiling. The investigation overall reported the following: Apparently early alphabetaT-cell count recovery about two months after transplant reportedly relied on only several hundred rapidly expanded clones derived from non-depleted graft cells. Hyperexpanded clone frequencies declined over subsequent months; after one year, T-cell counts and TCRbeta diversity were mostly attributed to newly produced T cells. In some patients, the high TCRbeta diversity seen at day 60 was put down to recipient T cells and intrathymic progenitors that had survived conditioning.

Trimming leaves V shorter by 3 bases and J shorter by 10 bases, with the junction holding 7 bases beyond the gene matches. Including cysteine and phenylalanine, the CDR3 has 14 amino acids. Only the CDR3 region is kept as DNA, spanning 42 bases read in frame from base 1. In the germline V gene, CDR1 corresponds to SNHLY and CDR2 to FYNNEI. In this sample, this clonotype turned up many times. This receptor's antigen is unknown. Per-base quality was not reported, and no clone a single base away is much larger than it. The treatment or condition label of this sample denotes: allogeneic hematopoietic cell transplantation with graft depleted of TCRalphabeta T cells and CD19 B cells. The children who served as transplant recipients had been given grafts of TCRalphabeta/CD19-depleted allogeneic hematopoietic cells. Libraries were built with PCR. Instrument on record: Illumina HiSeq 2500. TCR libraries were prepared with molecular barcoding, using unique molecular identifiers to normalize TCRbeta repertoire quantification. TCRdb cleaned the public reads at Q25 with fastp, built clones with MiXCR and kept in-frame beta chains. Rows with one shared CDR3 protein collapse into an entry with the most common genes and DNA. The sample includes around 600,000 distinct CDR3 sequences, with approximately 22% observed a single time. The top ten hold roughly an eighth of the sample.

This chain joins TRBV2 to TRBJ2-1; 9 central bases correspond to TRBD1. The specimen was PBMCs, mostly from graft donor cells, collected 360 days after TCRalphabeta/CD19-depleted stem cell transplant. This TCR came from a boy younger than two who had a stem cell transplant for acute myeloid leukemia, so the T cells may come from the graft donor. The CDR3 region: CASSEARQGVEQFF. The nucleotides are TGTGCCAGCAGTGAGGCCAGACAGGGGGTGGAGCAGTTCTTC. The variable domain in full, with residues beyond the CDR3 obtained from the reference TRBV2 and TRBJ2-1 genes, is EPEVTQTPSHQVTQMGQEVILRCVPISNHLYFYWYRQILGQKVEFLVSFYNNEISEKSEIFDDQFSVERPDGSNFTLKIRSTKLEDSAMYFCASSEARQGVEQFFGPGTRLTVL.